Given below is one T cell receptor (beta chain) in context. Its recognized antigen is unknown. Base qualities were left out, and no much larger clone turns up one base away. About 20-50 mg of tumor tissue was diced, and more than 2.5 ug of DNA was typically obtained. The study profiled bulk TCR beta-chain repertoires in matched peripheral blood, tumor and adjacent normal breast tissue taken from around 15 patients with early-stage breast cancer. After resection, tumor tissue identified by eye was cut out and put into prechilled RNAlater. Tumor tissue (roughly 17-50 mg) was diced and then homogenized with a TissueLyser II in RLTplus buffer containing beta-mercaptoethanol and antifoaming agent. The Qiagen AllPrep DNA/RNA Mini kit was used to extract genomic DNA. The sample belongs to a study of early stage breast cancer tumors (dated by TCRdb to the late 2010s). With regard to the full study: Of the approximately 15 invasive breast tumors, 12 to 13 were found to be estrogen receptor-positive, progesterone receptor-positive and HER2-negative. A read coverage of roughly 10-fold per sample was achieved on average. The samples as a whole yielded a few million detected templates, corresponding to about a million unique clonotypes. Of the 12 ER+/PR+/HER2- tumors, eight were classified as invasive ductal carcinomas and four as invasive lobular carcinomas. The paper's findings and limits, for the study overall: Repertoires from blood and normal breast were more alike than repertoires from blood and tumor, and in about 90% of the 16 patients, comparing each tissue with blood separated tumor from normal. Analysis by tumor subtype was prevented by the small cohort size. Enriched TCRB sequences shared across patients were found to be mostly commonly generated sequences that were unlikely to play an important role in the tumor microenvironment. Chain pairing and functional markers such as CD4, CD8 and FOXP3 were missed by bulk genomic DNA sequencing of unsorted cells. Compared with adjacent normal breast tissue, tumors had higher clonality and approximately 2.5-fold greater T cell density.

Each sample was amplified in two independent genomic DNA replicates, using 0.4 to 0.6 ug for blood and about 1.6 ug for tumor or normal breast. Following the manufacturer's instructions, the ImmunoSeq Intro kit was used to carry out TCRB sequencing on genomic DNA. Multiplex PCR ran 30 to 40 cycles with proprietary primers and spike-in control sequences for absolute quantification. Single-end 150-bp reads were used to sequence an 87-bp fragment spanning the CDR3 and the flanking V and J genes. Seven samples, with two replicates for each sample, were multiplexed per lane of an Illumina MiSeq using version 3.0 chemistry. Per the source publication's procedure: Raw data were processed with the vendor's proprietary pipeline, and both replicates were merged into a single result per sample. Productive rearrangements sharing the V-gene family, CDR3 amino acid sequence and J-gene segment were defined as clonotypes. To compute clonality, the normalized Shannon entropy (Pielou evenness) of TCRB abundances was subtracted from 1. To estimate T cell density, the total number of templates was divided by the input cell count, which was inferred from how much DNA went in. Total repertoire diversity and clonality were estimated with Recon using default parameters. Clonotypes with over 0.1% abundance in tumor and at least 32-fold higher abundance in tumor than in normal breast were defined as tumor-enriched. Sourced from immuneACCESS, this table was stored by TCRdb with only in-frame sequences that have V and J called. A share of the clones is absent; for the studies checked, an unresolved V gene accounts for under half, and the remainder has no known explanation. The V and J calls and clone size come from that table; D and trimming were worked out from the DNA. Counted in this sample were several thousand clones; around 66% of them appeared once. The leading ten clones occupy roughly 24% of the sample.

V lost 1 base and J lost 5 bases; the stretch between them is 3 bases long. From the cysteine through the phenylalanine, the CDR3 covers 12 amino acids. Left in the record is the CDR3 DNA by itself, 36 bases read in frame from the first base. From the germline V gene, CDR1 is SGHTA and CDR2 is FQGNSA. The V gene is TRBV7-2 and the J gene is TRBJ1-5, with no confidently assigned D gene. The TCR sequence derives from a person aged 45-60 years with breast cancer. The sample was breast tumor tissue. CDR3 protein: CASSLGYQPQHF. The DNA reads TGTGCCAGCAGCTTAGGTTATCAGCCCCAGCATTTT.